The 5 T cell receptor beta chains below come from one sample, sequenced in a study of blood T cells in healthy people across ages. Sample-barcoded 5' priming and a J-beta primer mix drove a second PCR of roughly 6 to 12 cycles. One entry per CDR3 protein results from TCRdb running MiXCR on the 5' RACE reads. The table records roughly 830,000 distinct CDR3 sequences, 62% of them present only once. The sample comprised blood. The receptors shown here come from a man aged 25 to 45 in good health.

The chain uses TRBV25-1 and TRBJ2-1; 8 bases agree with TRBD2. This CDR3 is built from 15 residues. J gave up 7 bases and V 6 bases, and 11 bases lay outside the gene matches. CDR1 MGHDK and CDR2 SYGVNS come from the germline V gene. CDR3 nucleotides: TGTGCCAGCAGCTCAGCGGGGGCGTTTATGAATGAGCAGTTCTTC. It translates to CASSSAGAFMNEQFF.

The chain carries TRBV11-2 and TRBJ2-4; the D gene is possibly TRBD1 (6 bases). The end of the DNA is better explained by TRBJ2-7, so the J call may be wrong. The V gene's germline CDR1 is SGHAT and CDR2 FQNNGV. CDR3 length equals 14 residues. CDR3 DNA sequence: TGTGCCAGCAGCTTAGTGGTAGGGGGTTTCGAGCAGTACTTC. It encodes CASSLVVGGFEQYF.

V gene TRBV21-1 combines with J gene TRBJ2-4; the DNA was not compared with TRBD2, the D call given in the table. The end of the DNA fits TRBJ2-5 better, so the J call may be wrong. TRBV21-1 is termed a pseudogene. CDR3 length equals 16 residues. This CDR3 is CASSKRGGLTQETQYF. The DNA of the CDR3 is TGTGCCAGCAGCAAACGGGGGGGCTTAACCCAAGAGACCCAGTACTTC.

The chain has TRBV6-1 and TRBJ1-1; the D gene is possibly TRBD1 (5 bases). Germline loops: CDR1 MNHNS, CDR2 SASEGT. The CDR3 runs to 15 residues. Trimming took 5 bases from V and 1 from J, leaving 14 bases between them. The CDR3 DNA reads as TGTGCCAGCAGTCCCCCGGGACGGAAGAACACTGAAGCTTTCTTT. Protein: CASSPPGRKNTEAFF.

The CDR3 DNA follows: TGCGCCAGCAGCCAAGATGCGGGGAGCACAGATACGCAGTATTTT. Residues: CASSQDAGSTDTQYF. The V gene is TRBV4-3, the J gene TRBJ2-3; TRBD2 is a possible D gene (6 bases). Germline CDR1 reads LGHNA; CDR2 reads YSLEER. V lost 0 bases and J 0 bases, leaving 7 bases between the germline ends. The CDR3 sequence is 15 residues long.